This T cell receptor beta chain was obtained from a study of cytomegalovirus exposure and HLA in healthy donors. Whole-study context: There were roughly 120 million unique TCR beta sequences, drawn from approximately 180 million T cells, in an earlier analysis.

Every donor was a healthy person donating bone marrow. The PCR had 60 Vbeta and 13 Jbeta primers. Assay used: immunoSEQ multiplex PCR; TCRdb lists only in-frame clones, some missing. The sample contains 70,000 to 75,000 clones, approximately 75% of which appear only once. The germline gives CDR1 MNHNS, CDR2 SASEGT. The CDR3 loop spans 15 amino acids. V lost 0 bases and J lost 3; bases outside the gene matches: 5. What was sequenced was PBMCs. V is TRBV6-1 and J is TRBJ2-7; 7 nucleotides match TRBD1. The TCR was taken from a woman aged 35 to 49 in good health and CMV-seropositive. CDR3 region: CASSEALTGSYEQYF. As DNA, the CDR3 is TGTGCCAGCAGTGAAGCGCTGACAGGGAGCTACGAGCAGTACTTC.